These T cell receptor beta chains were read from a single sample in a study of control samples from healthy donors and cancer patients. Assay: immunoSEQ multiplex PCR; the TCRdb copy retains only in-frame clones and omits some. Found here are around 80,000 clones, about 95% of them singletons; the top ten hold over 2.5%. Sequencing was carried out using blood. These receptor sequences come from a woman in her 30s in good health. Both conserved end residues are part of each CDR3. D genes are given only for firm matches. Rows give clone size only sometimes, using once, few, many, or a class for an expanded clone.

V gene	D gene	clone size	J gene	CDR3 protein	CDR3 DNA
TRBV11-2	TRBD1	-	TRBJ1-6	CASSRGQAGSPLHF	TGTGCCAGCAGCCGAGGACAGGCGGGTTCACCCCTCCACTTT
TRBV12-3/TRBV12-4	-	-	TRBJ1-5	CASSLAEFQPQHF	TGTGCCAGCAGTTTAGCGGAGTTTCAGCCCCAGCATTTT
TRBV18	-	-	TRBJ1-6	CASSPEAAFDSPLHF	TGTGCCAGCTCACCCGAGGCAGCTTTCGATTCACCCCTCCACTTT
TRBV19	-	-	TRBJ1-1	CASFSSNTEAFF	TGTGCCAGCTTTTCCTCGAACACTGAAGCTTTCTTT
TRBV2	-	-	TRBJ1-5	CASSLLRRGTNQPQHF	TGTGCCAGCTCTTTACTACGGAGGGGGACGAATCAGCCCCAGCATTTT
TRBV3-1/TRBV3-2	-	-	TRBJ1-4	CASSQDTVVSNEKLFF	TGTGCCAGCAGCCAGGACACCGTAGTCTCCAATGAAAAACTGTTTTTT
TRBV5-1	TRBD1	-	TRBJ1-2	CASSLGDREGDYGYTF	TGCGCCAGCAGCTTGGGGGACAGGGAAGGAGACTATGGCTACACCTTC
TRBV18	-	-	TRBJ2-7	CASSLGDEQYF	TGTGCCAGCTCACTGGGCGACGAGCAGTACTTC
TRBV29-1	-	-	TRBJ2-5	CSVVGDQGWYETQYF	TGCAGCGTTGTTGGGGACCAGGGCTGGTATGAGACCCAGTACTTC
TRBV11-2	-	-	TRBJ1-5	CASSVTDNQPQHF	TGTGCCAGCAGCGTGACAGACAATCAGCCCCAGCATTTT
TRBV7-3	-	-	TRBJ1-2	CASSLRSGANYGYTF	TGTGCCAGCAGCTTAAGGTCGGGGGCTAACTATGGCTACACCTTC
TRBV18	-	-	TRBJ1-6	CASSPNSLGDSPLHF	TGTGCCAGCTCACCAAACTCTTTGGGAGACTCACCCCTCCACTTT
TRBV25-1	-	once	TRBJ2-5	CASKFGGSQETQYF	TGTGCCAGCAAATTCGGAGGCTCTCAAGAGACCCAGTACTTC
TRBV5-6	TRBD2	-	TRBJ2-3	CASSFGTSDSTDTQYF	TGTGCCAGCAGCTTCGGGACTAGCGATAGCACAGATACGCAGTATTTT
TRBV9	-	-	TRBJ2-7	CASSPDSYEQYF	TGTGCCAGCAGCCCTGACAGCTACGAGCAGTACTTC
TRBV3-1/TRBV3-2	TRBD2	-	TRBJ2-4	CASSPSGVAKNIQYF	TGTGCCAGCAGCCCGAGCGGGGTAGCCAAAAACATTCAGTACTTC